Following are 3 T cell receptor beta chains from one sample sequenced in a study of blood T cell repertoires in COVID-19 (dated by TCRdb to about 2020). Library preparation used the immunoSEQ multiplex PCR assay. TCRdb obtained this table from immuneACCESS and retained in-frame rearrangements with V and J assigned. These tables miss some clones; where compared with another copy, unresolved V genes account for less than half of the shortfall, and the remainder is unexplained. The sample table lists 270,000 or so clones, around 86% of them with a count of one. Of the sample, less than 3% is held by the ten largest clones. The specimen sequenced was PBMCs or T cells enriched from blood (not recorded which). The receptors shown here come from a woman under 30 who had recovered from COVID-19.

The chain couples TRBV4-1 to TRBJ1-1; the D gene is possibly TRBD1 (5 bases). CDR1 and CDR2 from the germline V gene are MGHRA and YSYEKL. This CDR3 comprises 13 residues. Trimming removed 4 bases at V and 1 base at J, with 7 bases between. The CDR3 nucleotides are TGCGCCAGCAGCCGGACATCGAACACTGAAGCTTTCTTT. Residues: CASSRTSNTEAFF.

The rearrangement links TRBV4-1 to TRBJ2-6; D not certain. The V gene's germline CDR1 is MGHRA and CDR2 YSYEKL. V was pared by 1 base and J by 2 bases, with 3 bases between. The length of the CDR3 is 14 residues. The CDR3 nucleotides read TGCGCCAGCAGCCAAGGCGCTGGGGCCAACGTCCTGACTTTC. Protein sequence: CASSQGAGANVLTF.

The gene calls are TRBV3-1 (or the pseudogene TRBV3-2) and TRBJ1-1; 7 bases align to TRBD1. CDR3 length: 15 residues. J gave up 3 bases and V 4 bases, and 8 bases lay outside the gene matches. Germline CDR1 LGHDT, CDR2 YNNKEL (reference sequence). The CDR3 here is CASSPRQGWDTEAFF. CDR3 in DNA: TGTGCCAGCAGCCCTAGACAGGGTTGGGACACTGAAGCTTTCTTT.